Following are 32 T cell receptor beta chains from one sample sequenced in a study of T cells in Graves' hyperthyroidism and ophthalmopathy (dated by TCRdb to the late 2010s). Libraries were constructed by multiplex PCR. Sequencing took place on an Illumina HiSeq 2000. Amplification of TCR beta CDR3 regions was carried out from RNA transcripts. For the first round of RT-PCR on the TCR CDR3, the HTBI primer set was used together with the Qiagen OneStep RT-PCR kit. Clones were called with MiXCR by TCRdb after fastp trimmed the public reads at Q25, and only in-frame beta chains were retained. Every entry covers one CDR3 protein and lists the most common genes and DNA from its rows. Here the sample has 380,000 or so distinct CDR3 sequences; over 11% occur a single time. 20% to 25% of the sample is in the top ten clones. The source material was blood. All receptors come from a woman aged 25 to 39 with Graves' hyperthyroidism.

This clonotype was recorded many times. V usage is TRBV3-1 and J usage is TRBJ1-5; perhaps TRBD1 as D (5 bases). V shed 4 bases and J shed 5 bases, with 12 bases lying between them. This CDR3 contains 14 residues. CDR1 LGHDT and CDR2 YNNKEL come from the germline V gene (reference sequence). The CDR3 sequence: CASSPRGGDQPQHF. In DNA form, the CDR3 reads TGTGCCAGCAGCCCTCGGGGGGGGGATCAGCCCCAGCATTTT. Filled out from reference TRBV3-1 and TRBJ1-5, the complete variable domain reads DTAVSQTPKYLVTQMGNDKSIKCEQNLGHDTMYWYKQDSKKFLKIMFSYNNKELIINETVPNRFSPKSPDKAHLNLHINSLELGDSAVYFCASSPRGGDQPQHFGDGTRLSIL.

V usage is TRBV20-1 and J usage is TRBJ1-1; D possibly corresponds to TRBD1 (6 bases). This CDR3 has 15 amino acids. Looked up from germline, CDR1 is DFQATT and CDR2 is SNEGSKA (reference sequence). The V end was cut by 6 bases, the J end by 0 bases, with 17 bases between. The CDR3 here is CSALDPGALNTEAFF. The CDR3 nucleotides read TGCAGTGCACTAGATCCGGGGGCCCTGAACACTGAAGCTTTCTTT.

This clonotype was recorded at least ten times. The chain is built from TRBV28 and TRBJ1-1; 7 nucleotides agree with TRBD1. The J segment lost 5 bases and the V segment lost 5 bases, leaving 5 bases of the junction unmatched. CDR3 length equals 13 residues. Germline V gene lookup returns CDR1 MDHEN and CDR2 SYDVKM. The CDR3 protein is CASSGDSLTEAFF. The CDR3 DNA reads as TGTGCCAGCAGTGGGGACAGTTTAACTGAAGCTTTCTTT. Complete variable domain (other parts from reference TRBV28 and TRBJ1-1): DVKVTQSSRYLVKRTGEKVFLECVQDMDHENMFWYRQDPGLGLRLIYFSYDVKMKEKGDIPEGYSVSREKKERFSLILESASTNQTSMYLCASSGDSLTEAFFGQGTRLTVV.

The chain uses TRBV20-1 and TRBJ2-7, with TRBD2 identical over 7 bases. The trim removed 3 bases at V and 6 bases at J, leaving 8 bases unmatched. The CDR3 runs 13 residues. Germline CDR1 and CDR2: DFQATT and SNEGSKA (reference sequence). The CDR3 region has the DNA TGCAGTGCTAGTCGGGAGGCAGTTGGCGAGCAGTACTTC. This sequence encodes CSASREAVGEQYF.

The chain links TRBV7-2 to TRBJ2-7; 9 bases agree with TRBD2. Germline CDR1 is SGHTA and CDR2 is FQGNSA. The CDR3 totals 15 residues. V shed 2 bases and J 3 bases; nucleotides not matched to a gene: 5. CDR3 residues: CASSLHAGGDYEQYF. In DNA, the CDR3 is TGTGCCAGCAGCTTACACGCGGGAGGGGACTACGAGCAGTACTTC.

This clonotype came up many times. The chain has TRBV2 and TRBJ2-2, with D perhaps matching TRBD2 (6 bases). Germline V gives CDR1 SNHLY, CDR2 FYNNEI. The CDR3 totals 14 residues. The V end was cut by 7 bases, the J end by 0 bases, with 9 bases between. The CDR3 region has the DNA TGTGCCAGCATGGAGGGATCGAACACCGGGGAGCTGTTTTTT. Translated: CASMEGSNTGELFF.

The chain links TRBV7-2 to TRBJ2-1; 8 nucleotides match TRBD2. The length of the CDR3 is 14 residues. Trimming cost V 1 base and J 13 bases; bases outside gene matches: 9. Germline V gene data show CDR1 as SGHTA and CDR2 as FQGNSA. In DNA, the CDR3 is TGTGCCAGCAGCTTAGACGTAGGACTAGCAGCACAGTTCTTC. It translates to CASSLDVGLAAQFF.

This chain connects TRBV5-1 to TRBJ2-3; no definite D call. Germline CDR1 reads SGHRS; CDR2 reads YFSETQ. V gave up 4 bases and J gave up 4 bases, with 7 bases separating them. This CDR3 contains 12 residues. In DNA form, the CDR3 reads TGCGCCAGCAGCGAGGAATCAGATACGCAGTATTTT. The encoded protein is CASSEESDTQYF.

The chain recombines TRBV20-1 with TRBJ2-3; D is uncertain. CDR3 length equals 12 residues. The germline V gene encodes CDR1 DFQATT and CDR2 SNEGSKA (reference sequence). V was shortened by 4 bases and J by 4 bases, with 9 bases between the two germline ends. The CDR3 loop reads CSAMVGPDTQYF. CDR3 in DNA: TGCAGTGCTATGGTAGGGCCAGATACGCAGTATTTT.

Only a few counts were recorded for this clonotype. The chain employs TRBV2 and TRBJ2-5; D gene ambiguous. Trimming pared 4 bases from V and 2 bases from J, leaving 11 bases between. The CDR3 sequence is 14 residues long. Germline CDR1 and CDR2: SNHLY and FYNNEI. The CDR3 sequence is CASSGTAVQETQYF. The CDR3 DNA follows: TGTGCCAGCAGTGGGACCGCAGTACAAGAGACCCAGTACTTC. Combining the CDR3 with reference TRBV2 and TRBJ2-5 gives the whole variable domain EPEVTQTPSHQVTQMGQEVILRCVPISNHLYFYWYRQILGQKVEFLVSFYNNEISEKSEIFDDQFSVERPDGSNFTLKIRSTKLEDSAMYFCASSGTAVQETQYFGPGTRLLVL.

This clonotype was seen a handful of times. The chain couples TRBV7-2 to TRBJ1-1; tentatively, D is TRBD1 (6 bases). In germline, CDR1 is SGHTA, CDR2 FQGNSA. V lost 5 bases to trimming and J lost 2 bases, with 18 bases between them. The length of the CDR3 is 16 residues. Here the CDR3 reads CASSAYREGGNTEAFF. CDR3 in DNA: TGTGCCAGCAGCGCGTACAGGGAGGGGGGAAACACTGAAGCTTTCTTT.

This clonotype was detected only a few times. The chain's CDR3 is CSVAIAGLNTGELFF. The DNA of the CDR3 is TGCAGCGTTGCCATAGCGGGACTGAACACCGGGGAGCTGTTTTTT. The chain combines TRBV29-1 with TRBJ2-2, with 8 bases that match TRBD2. The CDR3 sequence is 15 residues long. Germline lookup yields CDR1 SQVTM and CDR2 ANQGSEA. Germline trimming cut 4 bases from V and 1 base from J; bases unmatched to any gene: 5.

The sample holds a few counts of this clonotype. J is TRBJ1-5 and V is TRBV20-1, with D possibly being TRBD1 (5 bases). V was clipped by 2 bases and J by 5 bases, with 7 bases between them. The CDR3 extends over 12 amino acids. CDR1 and CDR2 from the germline V gene are DFQATT and SNEGSKA (reference sequence). The CDR3 DNA reads as TGCAGTGCTAGAAGGGGCCATCAGCCCCAGCATTTT. Protein: CSARRGHQPQHF.

V is TRBV6-4 and J is TRBJ2-5, with unresolved D. V shed 6 bases and J shed 11 bases, with 22 bases lying between them. This CDR3 has 14 residues. The germline gives CDR1 MRHNA, CDR2 SNTAGT. The CDR3 DNA follows: TGTGCCAGCAGCCTGAATACACTGCTTTTCCATCAGTACTTC. This encodes CASSLNTLLFHQYF.

The V gene is TRBV20-1, the J gene TRBJ2-1, with D unclear. Germline V lookup: CDR1 DFQATT, CDR2 SNEGSKA (reference sequence). V shed 0 bases and J shed 4 bases, with 19 bases lying between them. CDR3 length: 17 residues. The CDR3 here is CSARDGEGAQKYNEQFF. The DNA of the CDR3 is TGCAGTGCTAGAGATGGTGAAGGAGCCCAAAAATACAATGAGCAGTTCTTC.

This clonotype was detected only once. A much larger clone sits a single nucleotide away, making a read error possible. This chain connects TRBV12-3 or TRBV12-4 to TRBJ2-5; D is unclear. This CDR3 comprises 14 residues. CDR3 residues: CTSSVDGVGETQYF. The DNA for the CDR3 is TGTACCAGCAGCGTAGATGGGGTCGGGGAGACCCAGTACTTC.

The CDR3 coding sequence is TGCGCCAGCAGTGAGAATCGGGAGGGGAGCACAGATACGCAGTATTTT. This codes for CASSENREGSTDTQYF. The V call is TRBV10-1, the J call TRBJ2-3; 8 bases map to TRBD2. Germline CDR1 and CDR2: WNHNN and SYGVQD (reference sequence). J lost 0 bases, V lost 2 bases, and 4 bases had no gene match. The CDR3 length is 16 residues.

This clonotype has more than one count but fewer than ten. In DNA form, the CDR3 reads TGTGCCAGCTCGGGGGTCTCCTACGAGCAGTACTTC. Translated, it gives CASSGVSYEQYF. The J gene is TRBJ2-7, the V gene TRBV9, with D possibly TRBD2 on 6 matching bases. Germline loops: CDR1 SGDLS, CDR2 YYNGEE. The CDR3 loop spans 12 amino acids. V lost 7 bases, J lost 0 bases, and 8 bases lay in between.

This rearrangement joins TRBV5-1 to TRBJ2-7, with 16 bases lining up with TRBD2. The CDR3 consists of 16 residues. Germline V gives CDR1 SGHRS, CDR2 YFSETQ. V shed 3 bases, J shed 7 bases, and the junction held 7 bases outside the gene matches. CDR3 sequence (DNA): TGCGCCAGCAGCTCGGGACTAGCGGGAGGGCCTTATGAGCAGTACTTC. Amino acids: CASSSGLAGGPYEQYF. The full variable domain, with the rest looked up from reference TRBV5-1 and TRBJ2-7, is KAGVTQTPRYLIKTRGQQVTLSCSPISGHRSVSWYQQTPGQGLQFLFEYFSETQRNKGNFPGRFSGRQFSNSRSEMNVSTLELGDSALYLCASSSGLAGGPYEQYFGPGTRLTVT.

The sample holds many counts of this clonotype. The V and J genes are TRBV6-5 and TRBJ2-1; no definite D call. Trimming cost V 1 base and J 5 bases, with 12 bases left between them. In germline, CDR1 is MNHEY, CDR2 SVGAGI. CDR3 size: 15 residues. The CDR3 is CASSYWQGKDNEQFF. In DNA, the CDR3 is TGTGCCAGCAGTTACTGGCAAGGGAAGGACAATGAGCAGTTCTTC.

Comments on this clonotype: An end of the junction differs from the germline gene, which may be a read error. This rearrangement joins TRBV7-9 to TRBJ2-3, with D possibly TRBD2 on 6 matching bases. The CDR3 is 15 residues long. CDR1 and CDR2 from the germline V gene are SEHNR and FQNEAQ (reference sequence). As DNA, the CDR3 is TGTGCCGGCAGCTTAGACGGGAGAGGCACAGATACGCAGTATTTT. This translates into CAGSLDGRGTDTQYF.

The chain carries TRBV27 and TRBJ2-1; 8 bases are shared with TRBD1. CDR3 length: 15 residues. Germline V gene lookup returns CDR1 MNHEY and CDR2 SMNVEV (reference sequence). With V trimmed by 3 bases and J by 5 bases, 6 bases remained unmatched. In DNA form, the CDR3 reads TGTGCCAGCAGTTTGGACAGGGCTAATCACAATGAGCAGTTCTTC. This encodes CASSLDRANHNEQFF.

At least ten counts were recorded for this clonotype. The genes are TRBV11-2 and TRBJ2-3, with D perhaps matching TRBD2 (6 bases). Trimming left V 3 bases short and J 0 bases short, with 13 bases between. The CDR3 contains 16 residues. The germline gives CDR1 SGHAT, CDR2 FQNNGV. This CDR3 is CASSFERAASTDTQYF. In DNA form, the CDR3 reads TGTGCCAGCAGCTTCGAGCGGGCGGCTAGCACAGATACGCAGTATTTT.

In its sample, this clonotype was seen a few times. The J gene is TRBJ2-4, the V gene TRBV3-1; D is ambiguous. Trimming took 0 bases from V and 6 from J, leaving 12 bases between them. Germline V gene data show CDR1 as LGHDT and CDR2 as YNNKEL (reference sequence). This CDR3 spans 15 amino acids. This chain's CDR3 is CASSQDPGPGNIQYF. DNA for the CDR3: TGTGCCAGCAGCCAAGATCCCGGGCCGGGAAACATTCAGTACTTC.

The V gene is TRBV2, the J gene TRBJ1-3; 12 bases are shared with TRBD1. Germline V gives CDR1 SNHLY, CDR2 FYNNEI. CDR3 length: 15 amino acids. V shed 4 bases, J shed 7 bases, and the junction held 5 bases outside the gene matches. The CDR3 here is CASSGPGQGANTIYF. Written as DNA, the CDR3 is TGTGCCAGCAGTGGTCCGGGACAGGGGGCGAACACCATATATTTT.

This clonotype was seen ten or more times. The chain carries TRBV7-9 and TRBJ2-2; TRBD2 matches at 8 bases. The CDR3 has 15 amino acids. Germline trimming cut 4 bases from V and 7 bases from J; bases unmatched to any gene: 8. CDR1 SEHNR and CDR2 FQNEAQ come from the germline V gene (reference sequence). CDR3: CASSWTSSPYGELFF. The CDR3 DNA follows: TGTGCCAGCAGCTGGACTAGCAGCCCATACGGGGAGCTGTTTTTT.

This clonotype has more than one count but fewer than ten. V is TRBV12-3 or TRBV12-4 and J is TRBJ2-2; 9 nucleotides match TRBD1. The ends lost 5 bases at V and 2 bases at J; junction bases unmatched: 9. CDR3 length: 17 residues. CDR3 sequence (DNA): TGTGCCAGCAGTGGAAGGGACAGGGTCATCAACACCGGGGAGCTGTTTTTT. This codes for CASSGRDRVINTGELFF.

The chain employs TRBV7-9 and TRBJ1-5, with D perhaps TRBD1 (6 bases). This CDR3 comprises 13 residues. The germline V gene encodes CDR1 SEHNR and CDR2 FQNEAQ (reference sequence). The germline V and J ends were trimmed by 4 bases and 11 bases, with 15 bases remaining between them. In nucleotides, the CDR3 is TGTGCCAGCAGCTCCGGACAGAACTTAGCCCAGCATTTT. Translating it yields CASSSGQNLAQHF.

Turning to this clonotype: At one boundary the junction diverges from the germline segment, which might be a read error. The chain carries TRBV11-2 and TRBJ2-1; 10 bases line up with TRBD2. The germline V gene encodes CDR1 SGHAT and CDR2 FQNNGV. The CDR3 runs 13 residues. CDR3 amino acids: CTQSGRAGDEQFF. CDR3 DNA: TGCACCCAGAGCGGGAGGGCCGGGGATGAGCAGTTCTTC.

The gene calls are TRBV3-1 and TRBJ2-7; D might be TRBD2 (5 bases). Germline assignment: CDR1 LGHDT and CDR2 YNNKEL (reference sequence). The ends were cut back, 1 base at V and 3 bases at J, with 10 bases in the middle. The CDR3 covers 14 residues. CDR3 amino acids: CASSQVSGFYEQYF. Here the CDR3 DNA reads TGTGCCAGCAGCCAAGTCTCGGGATTCTACGAGCAGTACTTC.

The table lists this clonotype with many counts. This chain uses TRBV11-2 with TRBJ2-2; TRBD1 matches 8 bases. V lost 6 bases, J lost 1 base, and 4 bases stayed unmatched. The CDR3 runs to 15 residues. CDR1 is SGHAT and CDR2 is FQNNGV in the germline V gene. CDR3 in amino acids: CASRIGQGNTGELFF. The CDR3 nucleotides are TGTGCCAGCAGAATCGGACAGGGGAACACCGGGGAGCTGTTTTTT.

This clonotype came up a few times. This chain uses TRBV7-9 with TRBJ1-1; D unclear. CDR1 and CDR2 from the germline V gene are SEHNR and FQNEAQ (reference sequence). The CDR3 sequence is 15 residues long. The germline V and J ends were trimmed by 3 bases and 1 base, with 12 bases remaining between them. The DNA of the CDR3 is TGTGCCAGCAGCTTGGGCCTTGTGGGGAACACTGAAGCTTTCTTT. Protein: CASSLGLVGNTEAFF.